What follows are 24 T cell receptor beta chains derived from one specimen sequenced in a study of shared clonotypes between healthy human individuals. The assay was immunoSEQ multiplex PCR, and TCRdb's table has in-frame clones only and misses some. The profile shows some 2 million clones, approximately 94% of them singletons. Naive CD8 cells comprised CD45RO-negative, CCR7-positively selected cells, excluding terminally differentiated effector memory CD45RA+ cells. The sample taken for sequencing was naive CD8+ T cells sorted from blood. The receptors originated from a man between 18 and 35 years old in good health.

The chain has TRBV6-5 and TRBJ2-5, with no clear D. The CDR3 runs to 15 residues. V lost 2 bases, J lost 0 bases, and 10 bases lay in between. Germline CDR1 and CDR2: MNHEY and SVGAGI. CDR3: CASSYPRPDQETQYF. The CDR3 DNA reads TGTGCCAGCAGTTACCCGAGACCCGACCAAGAGACCCAGTACTTC.

This clone was seen just once. One end of the junction is discordant with germline, which a read error may explain. V is TRBV7-7 and J is TRBJ2-2, with 8 positions matching TRBD2. The germline V gene encodes CDR1 SSHAT and CDR2 FNYEAQ (reference sequence). The CDR3 contains 17 residues. Here the CDR3 reads CASSLDLAGGWTGELFF. CDR3 nucleotides: TGTGCTAGCAGCTTAGACCTTGCGGGAGGATGGACCGGGGAGCTGTTTTTT.

This clone was observed once. The CDR3 DNA is TGTGCCAGCTCCGGGACATCGAACACCGGGGAGCTGTTTTTT. Protein sequence: CASSGTSNTGELFF. The chain carries TRBV11-3 and TRBJ2-2, with D possibly matching TRBD1 (6 bases). V was clipped by 8 bases and J by 0 bases, with 10 bases between them. This CDR3 has 14 amino acids. Germline V lookup: CDR1 SGHNT, CDR2 YENEEA.

The chain has TRBV10-1 and TRBJ1-6; D remains unclear. CDR1 is WNHNN, CDR2 SYGVQD, per germline (reference sequence). CDR3 length: 14 residues. V was trimmed by 8 bases and J by 8 bases, leaving 16 bases between them. CDR3 region: CASSGPDLDSPLHF. In DNA, the CDR3 is TGCGCCAGCTCGGGTCCGGATTTAGATTCACCCCTCCACTTT.

The chain employs TRBV19 and TRBJ2-3; D perhaps matches TRBD2 (5 bases). The CDR3 totals 13 residues. The ends were cut back, 3 bases at V and 6 bases at J, with 10 bases in the middle. The germline gives CDR1 LNHDA, CDR2 SQIVND (reference sequence). In DNA form, the CDR3 reads TGTGCCAGTAGTATGCCGGGATGGGATACGCAGTATTTT. Amino acids: CASSMPGWDTQYF.

The V call is TRBV11-2, the J call TRBJ2-3; D gene uncertain. Germline loops: CDR1 SGHAT, CDR2 FQNNGV. The CDR3 sequence is 15 residues long. V was pared by 1 base and J by 0 bases, with 8 bases between. CDR3 in amino acids: CASSLGPKSTDTQYF. The CDR3 coding sequence is TGTGCCAGCAGCTTAGGTCCCAAGAGCACAGATACGCAGTATTTT.

The chain recombines TRBV28 with TRBJ2-1; 11 nucleotides match TRBD2. V lost 9 bases, J lost 4 bases, and 11 bases stayed unmatched. Germline assignment: CDR1 MDHEN and CDR2 SYDVKM. CDR3 length equals 16 residues. CDR3: CASSSGGPPTYNEQFF. CDR3 DNA: TGTGCCAGTTCTAGCGGGGGGCCCCCTACGTACAATGAGCAGTTCTTC. The full variable domain, in which reference TRBV28 and TRBJ2-1 provide the parts outside the CDR3, is DVKVTQSSRYLVKRTGEKVFLECVQDMDHENMFWYRQDPGLGLRLIYFSYDVKMKEKGDIPEGYSVSREKKERFSLILESASTNQTSMYLCASSSGGPPTYNEQFFGPGTRLTVL.

The genes are TRBV11-2 and TRBJ2-7, with a possible D match to TRBD2 (6 bases). The CDR3 extends over 15 amino acids. CDR1 is SGHAT and CDR2 is FQNNGV in the germline V gene. Trimming stripped 5 bases from V and 7 bases from J, with 21 bases between. The CDR3 bases are TGTGCCAGCAGCCGGGACTCCTTACGAGGAGGGGAGCAGTACTTC. This gives the protein CASSRDSLRGGEQYF.

As regards this clone: The same CDR3 also results from other DNA sequences found in this sample. The V and J genes are TRBV11-2 and TRBJ2-7; D unresolved. Trimming left V 4 bases short and J 5 bases short, with 9 bases between. The germline gives CDR1 SGHAT, CDR2 FQNNGV. The length of the CDR3 is 12 residues. The CDR3 DNA reads TGTGCCAGCAGCTGGGATCGTGACGAGCAGTACTTC. Protein sequence: CASSWDRDEQYF.

J is TRBJ1-4 and V is TRBV9; possible D gene TRBD1, 5 bases. CDR3 length: 14 amino acids. The V end was cut by 3 bases, the J end by 7 bases, with 13 bases between. Per germline, CDR1 SGDLS and CDR2 YYNGEE. CDR3 sequence reads: CASSGGTDSEKLFF. CDR3 bases: TGTGCCAGCAGCGGAGGGACCGATTCTGAAAAACTGTTTTTT.

The chain uses TRBV28 and TRBJ2-7; 10 bases are a match to TRBD2. The germline CDR1 and CDR2 sequences are MDHEN and SYDVKM. The CDR3 covers 16 residues. Trimming cost V 4 bases and J 5 bases; bases outside gene matches: 11. CDR3 nucleotides: TGTGCCAGCAGTTCACCTAGCGGGGGCGACCCTGACGAGCAGTACTTC. Its protein is CASSSPSGGDPDEQYF.

As regards this clone: This sample includes further DNA sequences coding for the same CDR3. The chain carries TRBV27 and TRBJ2-1; a possible D gene is TRBD2 (6 bases). V was pared by 3 bases and J by 6 bases, with 9 bases between. The CDR3 is 13 residues long. Per germline, CDR1 MNHEY and CDR2 SMNVEV (reference sequence). The CDR3 is CASSLGGGNEQFF. For the CDR3, the DNA is TGTGCCAGCAGTTTGGGGGGAGGCAATGAGCAGTTCTTC.

A single count supports this clone. This same CDR3 is encoded by further DNA sequences in the sample. The chain couples TRBV9 to TRBJ1-1, with D perhaps TRBD1 (6 bases). Trimming took 5 bases from V and 3 from J, leaving 8 bases between them. Germline CDR1 is SGDLS and CDR2 is YYNGEE. The CDR3 has 12 residues. The DNA of the CDR3 is TGTGCCAGCAGTTCAGGGGACACTGAAGCTTTCTTT. Residues: CASSSGDTEAFF.

The V and J genes are TRBV5-1 and TRBJ1-1; the D is unclear. Germline-derived CDR1 and CDR2 are SGHRS and YFSETQ. This CDR3 contains 16 residues. V lost 0 bases and J lost 0, with 12 bases in between. The CDR3 bases are TGCGCCAGCAGCTTGGCCGGGCCTCCGCTGAACACTGAAGCTTTCTTT. Protein: CASSLAGPPLNTEAFF.

For this clone: At the DNA level, this CDR3 is encoded by other sequences in the same sample as well. This chain links TRBV7-9 with TRBJ2-1; D gene uncertain. Germline V gene data show CDR1 as SEHNR and CDR2 as FQNEAQ (reference sequence). V dropped 3 bases and J dropped 7 bases, with 10 bases sitting between them. There are 13 residues in the CDR3. CDR3 residues: CASSFSLGNEQFF. In nucleotides, the CDR3 is TGTGCCAGCAGCTTTAGTCTGGGGAATGAGCAGTTCTTC.

For this clone: Other DNA sequences in this sample translate to the same CDR3. The chain links TRBV4-1 to TRBJ2-7; D not certain. This CDR3 has 12 amino acids. The germline V and J ends were trimmed by 1 base and 5 bases, with 6 bases remaining between them. Germline-derived CDR1 and CDR2 are MGHRA and YSYEKL. CDR3 DNA sequence: TGCGCCAGCAGCCAAGTCTCGAACGAGCAGTACTTC. This codes for CASSQVSNEQYF.

This sequence joins TRBV2 and TRBJ1-1; weak D call: TRBD1 (5 bases). V lost 10 bases to trimming and J lost 0 bases, with 18 bases between them. The germline CDR1 and CDR2 sequences are SNHLY and FYNNEI. The CDR3 has 15 amino acids. CDR3 bases: TGTGCCATCCCTTTGAGGGGTGATATGAACACTGAAGCTTTCTTT. Protein product: CAIPLRGDMNTEAFF.

About this clone: This CDR3 is also generated by other DNA sequences in the sample. The chain employs TRBV11-2 and TRBJ2-7, with TRBD2 as a possible D gene (6 bases). The germline V gene encodes CDR1 SGHAT and CDR2 FQNNGV. This CDR3 comprises 12 residues. V was pared by 3 bases and J by 5 bases, with 8 bases between. In DNA form, the CDR3 reads TGTGCCAGCAGCTTGGAGGGCAACGAGCAGTACTTC. It encodes CASSLEGNEQYF. Combining the CDR3 with reference TRBV11-2 and TRBJ2-7 gives the whole variable domain EAGVAQSPRYKIIEKRQSVAFWCNPISGHATLYWYQQILGQGPKLLIQFQNNGVVDDSQLPKDRFSAERLKGVDSTLKIQPAKLEDSAVYLCASSLEGNEQYFGPGTRLTVT.

This rearrangement joins TRBV7-8 to TRBJ2-3, with 10 bases that match TRBD2. V trimming: 5 bases; J trimming: 6 bases; junction bases outside the gene matches: 11. In germline, CDR1 is SGHVS, CDR2 FQNEAQ. This CDR3 has 16 amino acids. In nucleotides, the CDR3 is TGTGCCAGCAGCCCCTCGCTAGCGGGAGTAGGGGATACGCAGTATTTT. It codes for CASSPSLAGVGDTQYF.

The genes are TRBV27 and TRBJ1-4; D not resolved. The CDR3 sequence is 16 residues long. The germline V gene has CDR1 MNHEY and CDR2 SMNVEV (reference sequence). Trimming pared 5 bases from V and 8 bases from J, leaving 21 bases between. The CDR3 is CASSNRHEGEEEKLFF. CDR3 sequence (DNA): TGTGCCAGCAGTAACAGACACGAAGGAGAGGAGGAAAAACTGTTTTTT.

V usage is TRBV28 and J usage is TRBJ1-5, with 8 bases that match TRBD1. Unmatched junction bases numbered 12, after V lost 2 bases and J lost 3 bases. The CDR3 covers 18 residues. From germline, CDR1 is MDHEN and CDR2 SYDVKM. CDR3 sequence: CASSLGTFGQGANQPQHF. In DNA form, the CDR3 reads TGTGCCAGCAGTTTAGGGACCTTTGGACAGGGAGCCAATCAGCCCCAGCATTTT.

This clone was seen just once. The same CDR3 arises from other DNA sequences in this sample as well. The genes are TRBV6-5 and TRBJ1-5, with D unclear. This CDR3 spans 14 amino acids. From germline, CDR1 is MNHEY and CDR2 SVGAGI. The V end was cut by 8 bases, the J end by 0 bases, with 11 bases between. CDR3 sequence reads: CASSPGDSNQPQHF. The CDR3 DNA is TGTGCCAGCTCCCCAGGAGATAGCAATCAGCCCCAGCATTTT.

CDR3 in DNA: TGTGCCAGCAGCCCAACGGCGGGGACAGGTCGTTCAGATACGCAGTATTTT. It yields the protein CASSPTAGTGRSDTQYF. This rearrangement joins TRBV5-6 to TRBJ2-3; TRBD1 aligns across 8 bases. Germline loops: CDR1 SGHDT, CDR2 YYEEEE. This CDR3 has 17 residues. With 4 bases clipped from V and 4 bases from J, the junction kept 14 bases outside the gene matches.

The chain employs TRBV10-1 and TRBJ2-3; 7 nucleotides agree with TRBD1. The germline CDR1 and CDR2 sequences are WNHNN and SYGVQD (reference sequence). CDR3 size: 13 residues. The V gene end was trimmed by 10 bases and the J gene end by 4 bases; junction bases not matched to a gene: 8. The CDR3 sequence is CATRQGSADTQYF. Here the CDR3 DNA reads TGCGCCACCCGACAGGGAAGCGCAGATACGCAGTATTTT.